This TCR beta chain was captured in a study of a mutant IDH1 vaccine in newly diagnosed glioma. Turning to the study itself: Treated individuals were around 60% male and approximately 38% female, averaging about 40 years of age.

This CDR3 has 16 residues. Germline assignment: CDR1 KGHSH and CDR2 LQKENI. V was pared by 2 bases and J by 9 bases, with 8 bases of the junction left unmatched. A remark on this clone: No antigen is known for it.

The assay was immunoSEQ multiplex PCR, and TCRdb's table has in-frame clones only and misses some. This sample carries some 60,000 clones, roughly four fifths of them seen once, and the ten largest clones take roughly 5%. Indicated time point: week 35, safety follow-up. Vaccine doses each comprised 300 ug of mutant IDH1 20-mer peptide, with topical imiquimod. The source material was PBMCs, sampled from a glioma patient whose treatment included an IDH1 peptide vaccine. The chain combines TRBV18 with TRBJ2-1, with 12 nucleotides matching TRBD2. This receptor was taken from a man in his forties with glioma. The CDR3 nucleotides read TGTGCCAGCTCACCAACTAGCGGGAGGTCATGGGGTGAGCAGTTCTTC. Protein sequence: CASSPTSGRSWGEQFF.